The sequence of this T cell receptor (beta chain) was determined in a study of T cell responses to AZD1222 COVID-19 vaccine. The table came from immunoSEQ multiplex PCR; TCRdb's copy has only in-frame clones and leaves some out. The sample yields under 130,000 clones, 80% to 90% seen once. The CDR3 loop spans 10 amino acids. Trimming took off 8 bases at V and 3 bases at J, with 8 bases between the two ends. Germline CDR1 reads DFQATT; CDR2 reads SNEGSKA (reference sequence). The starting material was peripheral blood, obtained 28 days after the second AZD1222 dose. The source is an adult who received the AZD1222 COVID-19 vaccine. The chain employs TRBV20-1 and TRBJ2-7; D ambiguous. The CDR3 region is CSTLDYEQYF. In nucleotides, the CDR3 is TGCAGTACCCTTGACTACGAGCAGTACTTC.